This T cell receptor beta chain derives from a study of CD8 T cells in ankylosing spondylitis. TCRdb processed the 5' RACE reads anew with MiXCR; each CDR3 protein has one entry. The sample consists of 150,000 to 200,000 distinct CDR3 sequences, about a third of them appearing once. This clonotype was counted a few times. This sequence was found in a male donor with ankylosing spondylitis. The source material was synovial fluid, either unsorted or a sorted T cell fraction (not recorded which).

The CDR3: CASSLDTGGAGQPQHF. The CDR3 coding sequence is TGTGCCAGCAGCCTAGATACAGGGGGCGCGGGTCAGCCCCAGCATTTT. The chain uses TRBV12-3 or TRBV12-4 and TRBJ1-5; 9 bases are a match to TRBD1. Trimming cost V 6 bases and J 6 bases; bases outside gene matches: 12. CDR3 length: 16 amino acids.